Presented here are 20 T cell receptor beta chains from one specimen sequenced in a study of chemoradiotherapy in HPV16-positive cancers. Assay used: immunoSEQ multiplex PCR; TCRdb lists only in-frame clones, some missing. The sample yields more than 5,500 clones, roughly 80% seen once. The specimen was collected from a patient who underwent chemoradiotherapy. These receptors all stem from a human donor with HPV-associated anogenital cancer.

CDR3 residues: CASSYYPVGTAYNEQFF. For the CDR3, the DNA is TGTGCCAGTAGTTACTACCCGGTAGGGACAGCCTACAATGAGCAGTTCTTC. The chain has TRBV19 and TRBJ2-1; 7 bases fit TRBD1. Germline values: CDR1 LNHDA, CDR2 SQIVND (reference sequence). The CDR3 has 17 amino acids. V was pared by 5 bases and J by 2 bases, with 12 bases of the junction left unmatched.

CDR3 in amino acids: CASSGDNSNQPQHF. CDR3 DNA: TGTGCCAGCAGCGGGGACAATAGCAATCAGCCCCAGCATTTT. The chain combines TRBV7-9 with TRBJ1-5; TRBD1 is a possible D gene (6 bases). The germline V gene has CDR1 SEHNR and CDR2 FQNEAQ (reference sequence). Trimming stripped 5 bases from V and 0 bases from J, with 8 bases between. CDR3 length: 14 residues. The full variable domain, its missing parts supplied by reference TRBV7-9 and TRBJ1-5, is DTGVSQNPRHKITKRGQNVTFRCDPISEHNRLYWYRQTLGQGPEFLTYFQNEAQLEKSRLLSDRFSAERPKGSFSTLEIQRTEQGDSAMYLCASSGDNSNQPQHFGDGTRLSIL.

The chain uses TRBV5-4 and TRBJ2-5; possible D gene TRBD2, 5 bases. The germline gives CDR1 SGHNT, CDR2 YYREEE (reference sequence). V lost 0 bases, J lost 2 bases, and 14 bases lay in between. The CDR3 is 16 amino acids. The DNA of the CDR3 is TGTGCCAGCAGCTTGGGAATCTCCGGGGTTCAAGAGACCCAGTACTTC. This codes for CASSLGISGVQETQYF.

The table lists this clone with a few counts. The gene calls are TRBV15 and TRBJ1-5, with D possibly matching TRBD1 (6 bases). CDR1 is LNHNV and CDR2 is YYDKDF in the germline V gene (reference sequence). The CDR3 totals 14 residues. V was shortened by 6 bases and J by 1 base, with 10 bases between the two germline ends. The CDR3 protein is CATRDQGSNQPQHF. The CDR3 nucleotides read TGTGCCACCAGAGACCAGGGGAGCAATCAGCCCCAGCATTTT.

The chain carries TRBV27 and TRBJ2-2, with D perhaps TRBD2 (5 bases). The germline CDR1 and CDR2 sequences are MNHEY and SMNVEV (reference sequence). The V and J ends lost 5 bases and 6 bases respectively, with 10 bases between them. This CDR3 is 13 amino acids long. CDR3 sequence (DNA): TGTGCCAGCAGTCGGAGGATACCCGGGGAGCTGTTTTTT. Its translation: CASSRRIPGELFF.

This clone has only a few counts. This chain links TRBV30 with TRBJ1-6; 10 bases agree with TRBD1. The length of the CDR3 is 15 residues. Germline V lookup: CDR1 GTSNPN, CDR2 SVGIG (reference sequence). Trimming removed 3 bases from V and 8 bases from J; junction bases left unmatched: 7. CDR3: CAWSLTGTGDSPLHF. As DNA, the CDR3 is TGTGCCTGGAGCCTAACCGGGACAGGGGATTCACCCCTCCACTTT.

The CDR3 sequence: CASSIQAGAFIEQYF. CDR3 nucleotides: TGTGCCAGTAGTATACAAGCGGGGGCCTTTATCGAGCAGTACTTC. The rearrangement uses TRBV19 and TRBJ2-7; 8 nucleotides align to TRBD2. V shed 2 bases and J 6 bases; nucleotides not matched to a gene: 9. The CDR3 has 15 residues. Looked up from germline, CDR1 is LNHDA and CDR2 is SQIVND (reference sequence).

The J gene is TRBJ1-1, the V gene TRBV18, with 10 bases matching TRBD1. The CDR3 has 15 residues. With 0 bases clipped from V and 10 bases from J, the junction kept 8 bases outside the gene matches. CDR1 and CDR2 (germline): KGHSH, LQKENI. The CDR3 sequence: CASSPPAGQGFSAFF. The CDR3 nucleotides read TGTGCCAGCTCACCACCGGCGGGACAGGGGTTTTCAGCTTTCTTT.

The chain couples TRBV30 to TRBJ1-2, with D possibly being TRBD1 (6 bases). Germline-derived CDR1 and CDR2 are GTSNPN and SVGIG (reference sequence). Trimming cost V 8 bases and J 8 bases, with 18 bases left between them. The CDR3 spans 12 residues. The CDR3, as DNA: TGTGCCGTGGTGGGGGGCGCGACGGGCTACACCTTC. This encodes CAVVGGATGYTF.

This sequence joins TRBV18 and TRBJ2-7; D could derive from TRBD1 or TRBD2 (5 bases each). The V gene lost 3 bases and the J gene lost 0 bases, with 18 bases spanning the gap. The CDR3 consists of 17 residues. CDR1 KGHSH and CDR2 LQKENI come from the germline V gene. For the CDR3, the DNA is TGTGCCAGCTCACCCCTTCCCGGGACGGCGAACTCCTACGAGCAGTACTTC. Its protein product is CASSPLPGTANSYEQYF.

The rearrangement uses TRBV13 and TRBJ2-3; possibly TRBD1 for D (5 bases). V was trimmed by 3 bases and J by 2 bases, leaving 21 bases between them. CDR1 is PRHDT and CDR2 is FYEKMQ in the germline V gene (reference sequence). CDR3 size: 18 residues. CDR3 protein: CASSLETRWGLNTDTQYF. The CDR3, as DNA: TGTGCCAGCAGCTTGGAGACAAGGTGGGGCTTAAACACAGATACGCAGTATTTT.

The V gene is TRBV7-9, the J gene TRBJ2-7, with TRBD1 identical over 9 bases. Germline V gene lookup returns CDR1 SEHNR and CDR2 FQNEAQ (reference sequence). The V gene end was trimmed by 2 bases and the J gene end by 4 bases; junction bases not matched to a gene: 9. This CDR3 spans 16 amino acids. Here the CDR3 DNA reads TGTGCCAGCAGCTTACCCCGCCGGACAGGGGAATACGAGCAGTACTTC. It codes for CASSLPRRTGEYEQYF.

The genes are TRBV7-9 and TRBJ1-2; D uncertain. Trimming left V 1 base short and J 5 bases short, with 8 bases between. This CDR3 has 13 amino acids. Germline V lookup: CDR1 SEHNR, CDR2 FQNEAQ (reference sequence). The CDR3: CASSLGGSYGYTF. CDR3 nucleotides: TGTGCCAGCAGCTTAGGAGGTTCTTATGGCTACACCTTC.

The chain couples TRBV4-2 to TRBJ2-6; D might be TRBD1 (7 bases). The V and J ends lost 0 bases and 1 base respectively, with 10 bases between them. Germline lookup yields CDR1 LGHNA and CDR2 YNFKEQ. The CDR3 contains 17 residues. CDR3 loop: CASSQESGGSGANVLTF. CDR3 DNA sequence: TGTGCCAGCAGCCAAGAATCAGGGGGGTCTGGGGCCAACGTCCTGACTTTC.

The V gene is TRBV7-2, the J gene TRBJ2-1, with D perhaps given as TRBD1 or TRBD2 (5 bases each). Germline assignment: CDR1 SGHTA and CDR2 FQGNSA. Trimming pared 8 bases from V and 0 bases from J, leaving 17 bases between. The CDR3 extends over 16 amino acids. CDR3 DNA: TGTGCCAGCGGGGCCGGGGCCACCAGCTCCTACAATGAGCAGTTCTTC. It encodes CASGAGATSSYNEQFF.

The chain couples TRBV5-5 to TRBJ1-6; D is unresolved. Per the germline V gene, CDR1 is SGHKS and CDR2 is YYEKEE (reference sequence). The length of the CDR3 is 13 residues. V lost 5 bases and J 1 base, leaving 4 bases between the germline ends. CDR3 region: CASSSSYNSPLHF. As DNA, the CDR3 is TGTGCCAGCAGTTCATCCTATAATTCACCCCTCCACTTT.

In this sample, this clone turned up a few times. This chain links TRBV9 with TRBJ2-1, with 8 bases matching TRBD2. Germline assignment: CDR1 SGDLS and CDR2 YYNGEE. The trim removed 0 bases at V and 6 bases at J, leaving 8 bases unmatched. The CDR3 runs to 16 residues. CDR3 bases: TGTGCCAGCAGCGTAGGCAGCAGCGGGGGTACCAATGAGCAGTTCTTC. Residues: CASSVGSSGGTNEQFF.

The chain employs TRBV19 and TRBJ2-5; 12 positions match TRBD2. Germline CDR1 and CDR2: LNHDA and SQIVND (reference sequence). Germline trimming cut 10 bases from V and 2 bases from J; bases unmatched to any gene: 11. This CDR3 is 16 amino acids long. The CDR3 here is CATKVGLAGGQETQYF. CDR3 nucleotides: TGTGCCACCAAAGTAGGGCTAGCGGGGGGGCAAGAGACCCAGTACTTC.

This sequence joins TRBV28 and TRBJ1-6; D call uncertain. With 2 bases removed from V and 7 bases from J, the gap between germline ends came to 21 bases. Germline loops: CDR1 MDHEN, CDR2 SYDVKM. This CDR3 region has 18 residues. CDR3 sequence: CASSLRRERAIPNSPLHF. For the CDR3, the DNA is TGTGCCAGCAGTTTAAGACGGGAGCGGGCAATACCGAATTCACCCCTCCACTTT.

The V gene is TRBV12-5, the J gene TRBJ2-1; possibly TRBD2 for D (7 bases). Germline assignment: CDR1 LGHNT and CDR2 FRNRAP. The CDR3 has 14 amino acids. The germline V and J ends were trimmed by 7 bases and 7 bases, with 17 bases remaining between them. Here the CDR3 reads CASARGGGVNEQFF. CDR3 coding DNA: TGTGCTAGTGCTCGAGGGGGAGGGGTAAATGAGCAGTTCTTC.